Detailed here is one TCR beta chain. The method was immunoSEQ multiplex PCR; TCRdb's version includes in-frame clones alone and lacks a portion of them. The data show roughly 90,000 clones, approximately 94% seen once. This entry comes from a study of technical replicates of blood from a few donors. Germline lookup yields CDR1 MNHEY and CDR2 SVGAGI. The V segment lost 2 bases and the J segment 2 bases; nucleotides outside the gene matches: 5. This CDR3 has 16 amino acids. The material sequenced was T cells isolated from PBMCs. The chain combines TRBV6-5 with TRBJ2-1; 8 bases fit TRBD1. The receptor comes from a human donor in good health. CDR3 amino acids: CASSYAGQGPYNEQFF. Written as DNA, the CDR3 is TGTGCCAGCAGTTACGCCGGACAGGGCCCCTACAATGAGCAGTTCTTC.